These T cell receptor beta chains were read from a single sample in a study of blood T cells in healthy people across ages. TCRdb processed the 5' RACE reads anew with MiXCR; each CDR3 protein has one entry. The repertoire includes fewer than 700,000 distinct CDR3 sequences, 40% to 50% of them detected once, and approximately 31% sits in the top ten. The specimen was blood. Receptors were obtained from a man at least 80 years old in good health. CDR3s include the opening cysteine and the closing phenylalanine or tryptophan. A D gene is named only where the DNA matches it firmly.

D gene: .; V gene: TRBV5-1; CDR3 protein: CASSLARQEQYF
D gene: .; V gene: TRBV10-3; CDR3 protein: CAISVGEGVGETQYF
D gene: .; V gene: TRBV6-2/TRBV6-3; CDR3 protein: CASSLPRSSYNEQFF
D gene: TRBD2; V gene: TRBV4-3; CDR3 protein: CASSQQAGDTDTQYF
D gene: TRBD2; V gene: TRBV6-2/TRBV6-3; CDR3 protein: CASSYALAGGRVDNEQFF
D gene: TRBD2; V gene: TRBV30; CDR3 protein: CAWTSGGVTQYF
D gene: .; V gene: TRBV5-1; CDR3 protein: CASSLGGHRNEKLFF
D gene: TRBD2; V gene: TRBV11-2; CDR3 protein: CASSLIREGPLGNEQFF
D gene: TRBD2; V gene: TRBV7-4; CDR3 protein: CAGSPSGSNPEQYF
D gene: .; V gene: TRBV27; CDR3 protein: CASSLPTRGEQFF
D gene: .; V gene: TRBV9; CDR3 protein: CASSVAQNEQFF
D gene: TRBD1; V gene: TRBV5-1; CDR3 protein: CASSLRSGQGYINSPLHF
D gene: .; V gene: TRBV7-8; CDR3 protein: CASSRNTGNSPLHF
D gene: .; V gene: TRBV20-1; CDR3 protein: CSSAGGANEKLFF
D gene: .; V gene: TRBV7-2; CDR3 protein: CASSLALMGGNSPLHF
D gene: .; V gene: TRBV6-1; CDR3 protein: CASSEFPAETQYF
D gene: TRBD1; V gene: TRBV5-1; CDR3 protein: CASSLEGQGDSPLHF
D gene: .; V gene: TRBV10-2; CDR3 protein: CASSGRAGLQETQYF
D gene: .; V gene: TRBV20-1; CDR3 protein: CSVRRAFNEQFF
D gene: .; V gene: TRBV5-1; CDR3 protein: CASSPQGSKVGYTF
D gene: TRBD1; V gene: TRBV11-2; CDR3 protein: CASSLTLDRGQYEQYF
D gene: TRBD1; V gene: TRBV6-2/TRBV6-3; CDR3 protein: CASSYSSVVQGRNQPQHF
D gene: TRBD1; V gene: TRBV6-2/TRBV6-3; CDR3 protein: CASSSLGQGTAKNIQYF
D gene: .; V gene: TRBV7-2; CDR3 protein: CASSLQGFKGDEQFF
D gene: .; V gene: TRBV20-1; CDR3 protein: CSTRGPGGLGETQYF
D gene: TRBD2; V gene: TRBV6-2/TRBV6-3; CDR3 protein: CASSQYGGVDEQYF
D gene: .; V gene: TRBV20-1; CDR3 protein: CSAPKDSNQPQHF
D gene: TRBD1; V gene: TRBV5-5; CDR3 protein: CASSKTGGVQPQHF
D gene: .; V gene: TRBV29-1; CDR3 protein: CNVRAKGVEQFF
D gene: .; V gene: TRBV7-3; CDR3 protein: CASSMDGTPSPLHF
D gene: TRBD2; V gene: TRBV11-1; CDR3 protein: CASRALKGRADTQYF